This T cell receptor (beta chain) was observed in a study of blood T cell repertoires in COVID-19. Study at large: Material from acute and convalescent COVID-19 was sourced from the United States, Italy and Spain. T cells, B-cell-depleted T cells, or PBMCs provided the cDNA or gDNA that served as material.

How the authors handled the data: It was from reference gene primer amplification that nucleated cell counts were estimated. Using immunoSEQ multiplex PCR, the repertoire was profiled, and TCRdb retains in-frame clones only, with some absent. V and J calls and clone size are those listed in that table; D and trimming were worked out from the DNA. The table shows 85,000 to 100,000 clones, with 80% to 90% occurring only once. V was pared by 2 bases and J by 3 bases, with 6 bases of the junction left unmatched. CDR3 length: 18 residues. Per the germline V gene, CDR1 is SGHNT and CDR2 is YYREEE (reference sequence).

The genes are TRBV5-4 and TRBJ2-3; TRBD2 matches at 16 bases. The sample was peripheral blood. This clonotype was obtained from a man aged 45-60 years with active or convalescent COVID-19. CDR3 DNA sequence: TGTGCCAGCAGCTTACCGGGACTAGCGGGAGGGGCAACAGATACGCAGTATTTT. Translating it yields CASSLPGLAGGATDTQYF. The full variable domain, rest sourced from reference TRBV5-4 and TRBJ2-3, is ETGVTQSPTHLIKTRGQQVTLRCSSQSGHNTVSWYQQALGQGPQFIFQYYREEENGRGNFPPRFSGLQFPNYSSELNVNALELDDSALYLCASSLPGLAGGATDTQYFGPGTRLTVL.